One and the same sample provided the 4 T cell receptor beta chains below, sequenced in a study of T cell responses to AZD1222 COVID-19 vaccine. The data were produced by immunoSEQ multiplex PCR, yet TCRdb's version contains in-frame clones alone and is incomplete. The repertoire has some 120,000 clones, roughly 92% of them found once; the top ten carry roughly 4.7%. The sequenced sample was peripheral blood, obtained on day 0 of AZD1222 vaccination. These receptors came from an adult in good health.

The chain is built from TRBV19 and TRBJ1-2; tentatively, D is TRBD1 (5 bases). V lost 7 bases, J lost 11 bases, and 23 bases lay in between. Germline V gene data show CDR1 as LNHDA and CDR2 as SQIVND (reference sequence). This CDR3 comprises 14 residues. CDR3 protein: CASTQPGRGMRYTF. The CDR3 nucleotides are TGTGCCAGTACACAACCGGGACGGGGAATGAGGTACACCTTC.

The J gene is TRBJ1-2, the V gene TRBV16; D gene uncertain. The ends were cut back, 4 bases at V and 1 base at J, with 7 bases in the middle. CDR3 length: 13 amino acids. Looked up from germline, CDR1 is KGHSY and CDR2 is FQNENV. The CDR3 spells CASSPPDNYGYTF. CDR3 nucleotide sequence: TGTGCCAGCAGCCCCCCGGATAACTATGGCTACACCTTC.

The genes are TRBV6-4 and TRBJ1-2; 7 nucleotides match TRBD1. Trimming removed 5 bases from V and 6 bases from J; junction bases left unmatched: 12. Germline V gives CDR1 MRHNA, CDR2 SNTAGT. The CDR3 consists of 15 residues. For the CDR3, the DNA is TGTGCCAGCAGTTTATCCCCCGGGACAGCGAATGGCTACACCTTC. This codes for CASSLSPGTANGYTF.

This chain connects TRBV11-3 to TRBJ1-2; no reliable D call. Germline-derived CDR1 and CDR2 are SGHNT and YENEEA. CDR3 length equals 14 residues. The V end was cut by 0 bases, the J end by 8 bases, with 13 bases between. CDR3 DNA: TGTGCCAGCAGCTTAGATGACACCTTAGGGGGCTACACCTTC. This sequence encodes CASSLDDTLGGYTF.